These T cell receptor beta chains were read from a single sample in a study of T cell changes during pregnancy in multiple sclerosis. Some clones are missing from TCRdb's copy, which holds only in-frame ones; the method was immunoSEQ multiplex PCR. The sample includes roughly 49,000 clones, approximately 92% of them seen just once. Source: CD8+ T cells from peripheral blood mononuclear cells, taken after pregnancy. These receptor sequences come from a female donor with multiple sclerosis, enrolled in a pregnancy study. Both conserved end residues are part of each CDR3. Fields, in order: D gene, V gene, clone size, J gene, CDR3 DNA, CDR3 protein. A D gene is named only where the DNA matches it firmly. Expanded clones get a size class; other rows say once, few or many, or leave the size out.

D: TRBD2; V: TRBV7-8; size: NA; J: TRBJ2-1; DNA: TGTGCCAGCAGCTTAGGCCGACTAGCGGGGGCCGGGAGCTCCTACAATGAGCAGTTCTTC; CDR3: CASSLGRLAGAGSSYNEQFF
D: TRBD2; V: TRBV5-4; size: NA; J: TRBJ2-2; DNA: TGTGCCAGCAGCTTACTACTAGCGGGGAAAGCCGGGGAGCTGTTTTTT; CDR3: CASSLLLAGKAGELFF
D: TRBD1; V: TRBV29-1; size: NA; J: TRBJ1-2; DNA: TGCAGCGTTGACACGACAGGGGGCGAGGATTATGGCTACACCTTC; CDR3: CSVDTTGGEDYGYTF
D: TRBD1; V: TRBV5-1; size: NA; J: TRBJ2-1; DNA: TGCGCCAGTACATTCGGACAGGACGAGCAGTTCTTC; CDR3: CASTFGQDEQFF
D: NA; V: TRBV28; size: NA; J: TRBJ2-1; DNA: TGTGCCAGCAGCAAGGACGGTAGCGTAACTCAGGATGAGCAGTTCTTC; CDR3: CASSKDGSVTQDEQFF
D: NA; V: TRBV5-1; size: once; J: TRBJ2-1; DNA: TGCGCCAGCAGGGTACCCATCGGGGACAATGAGCAGTTCTTC; CDR3: CASRVPIGDNEQFF
D: NA; V: TRBV10-3; size: NA; J: TRBJ2-2; DNA: TGTGCCATCAGTGAGCCCAGAGGGGGGGAGCTGTTTTTT; CDR3: CAISEPRGGELFF
D: NA; V: TRBV5-1; size: NA; J: TRBJ2-7; DNA: TGCGCCAGCAGCTTGGAACAGAGCTCCTACGAGCAGTACTTC; CDR3: CASSLEQSSYEQYF
D: TRBD1; V: TRBV29-1; size: NA; J: TRBJ2-4; DNA: TGCAGCGTTGATAAGAACAGGGGAGCCAAAAACATTCAGTACTTC; CDR3: CSVDKNRGAKNIQYF
D: TRBD1; V: TRBV5-1; size: NA; J: TRBJ2-5; DNA: TGCGCCAGCAGCTCTCCCGGACAGGGGCCTCAAGAGACCCAGTACTTC; CDR3: CASSSPGQGPQETQYF
D: NA; V: TRBV18; size: NA; J: TRBJ2-1; DNA: TGTGCCAGCTCACCGGCGACATACAATGAGCAGTTCTTC; CDR3: CASSPATYNEQFF
D: NA; V: TRBV5-4; size: NA; J: TRBJ2-1; DNA: TGTGCCAGCAGCTTGTTCCGGACTACCTACAATGAGCAGTTCTTC; CDR3: CASSLFRTTYNEQFF
D: NA; V: TRBV7-6; size: NA; J: TRBJ2-1; DNA: TGTGCCAGCAGCTTAGCGGCAAGCTCCTACAATGAGCAGTTCTTC; CDR3: CASSLAASSYNEQFF
D: TRBD1; V: TRBV10-3; size: once; J: TRBJ2-7; DNA: TGTGCCACCGGACAGGACAGATACTACGAGCAGTACTTC; CDR3: CATGQDRYYEQYF
D: NA; V: TRBV7-6; size: NA; J: TRBJ1-1; DNA: TGTGCCAGCAGCTTTTCAGTAGGGGCCATGAACACTGAAGCTTTCTTT; CDR3: CASSFSVGAMNTEAFF
D: NA; V: TRBV19; size: NA; J: TRBJ1-4; DNA: TGTGCCAGTAGTCCAGCGACAGGTTGGGGTGAAAAACTGTTTTTT; CDR3: CASSPATGWGEKLFF
D: TRBD1; V: TRBV4-1; size: NA; J: TRBJ2-7; DNA: TGCGCCAGCAGCCAAGATTTAGTACAGGGGGCGTCCTACGAGCAGTACTTC; CDR3: CASSQDLVQGASYEQYF
D: NA; V: TRBV27; size: NA; J: TRBJ1-4; DNA: TGTGCCAGCAGGTTGCAGAGGGCGAATGAAAAACTGTTTTTT; CDR3: CASRLQRANEKLFF
D: TRBD1; V: TRBV2; size: NA; J: TRBJ2-3; DNA: TGTGCCAGCCTGACAGGGGGTGTAGATACGCAGTATTTT; CDR3: CASLTGGVDTQYF
D: TRBD2; V: TRBV7-3; size: NA; J: TRBJ2-1; DNA: TGTGCCAGCAGCAGTGGACTAGCGGGGCCTTACAATGAGCAGTTCTTC; CDR3: CASSSGLAGPYNEQFF
D: NA; V: TRBV25-1; size: NA; J: TRBJ1-2; DNA: TGTGCCATCCAGACGGGCTATGGCTACACCTTC; CDR3: CAIQTGYGYTF
D: NA; V: TRBV5-4; size: NA; J: TRBJ2-1; DNA: TGTGCCAGCAGCTTGGAGGCACTCCACAGCTCCTACAATGAGCAGTTCTTC; CDR3: CASSLEALHSSYNEQFF
D: TRBD1; V: TRBV28; size: NA; J: TRBJ1-5; DNA: TGTGCCAGCAGTTTTTCAACAGGGGGCAATCAGCCCCAGCATTTT; CDR3: CASSFSTGGNQPQHF
D: NA; V: TRBV29-1; size: NA; J: TRBJ2-1; DNA: TGCAGCGCATTATTAACCAGCTACAATGAGCAGTTCTTC; CDR3: CSALLTSYNEQFF
D: TRBD2; V: TRBV27; size: once; J: TRBJ2-3; DNA: TGTGCCAGCAGTTTTGGTCGGCTAGCGGGAGGGTTGTCTAGCACAGATACGCAGTATTTT; CDR3: CASSFGRLAGGLSSTDTQYF
D: TRBD2; V: TRBV7-9; size: NA; J: TRBJ2-5; DNA: TGTGCCAGCAGCAGAAATCCCCTAGCGGTCCAAGAGACCCAGTACTTC; CDR3: CASSRNPLAVQETQYF
D: NA; V: TRBV6-1; size: NA; J: TRBJ1-1; DNA: TGTGCCAGCAGTGAGTTTGCAGGAGGGATGAACACTGAAGCTTTCTTT; CDR3: CASSEFAGGMNTEAFF
D: NA; V: TRBV14; size: NA; J: TRBJ2-7; DNA: TGTGCCAGCAGCCAACCCTTCGGCTACGAGCAGTACTTC; CDR3: CASSQPFGYEQYF
D: TRBD2; V: TRBV4-3; size: NA; J: TRBJ2-2; DNA: TGCGCCAGCAGCCAATCCAGGACTAGCGGGGGGGCCGGGGAGCTGTTTTTT; CDR3: CASSQSRTSGGAGELFF
D: TRBD1; V: TRBV7-9; size: once; J: TRBJ2-1; DNA: TGTGCCAGCAGCTTAGTAGACAGGGGGAGATACAATGAGCAGTTCTTC; CDR3: CASSLVDRGRYNEQFF
D: TRBD2; V: TRBV6-4; size: NA; J: TRBJ2-1; DNA: TGTGCCAGCAGCTTAGCGGGAGGGGACTACAATGAGCAGTTCTTC; CDR3: CASSLAGGDYNEQFF
D: NA; V: TRBV27; size: NA; J: TRBJ2-1; DNA: TGTGCCAGCAGCCCTCAGAGGGCCTACAATGAGCAGTTCTTC; CDR3: CASSPQRAYNEQFF
D: TRBD1; V: TRBV6-1; size: NA; J: TRBJ2-6; DNA: TGTGCCAGCAGTCAAGGGACAGGGAAAGGGTCTGGGGCCAACGTCCTGACTTTC; CDR3: CASSQGTGKGSGANVLTF
D: TRBD1; V: TRBV14; size: NA; J: TRBJ1-1; DNA: TGTGCCAGCAGCCCCCCGGGACAGGGTGAAGCTTTCTTT; CDR3: CASSPPGQGEAFF
D: NA; V: TRBV28; size: NA; J: TRBJ1-5; DNA: TGTGTCAGCAGTCCTGGACAGTCCAATCAGCCCCAGCATTTT; CDR3: CVSSPGQSNQPQHF
D: TRBD1; V: TRBV5-1; size: NA; J: TRBJ2-5; DNA: TGCGCCAGCAGCTTGGGTACAGGGGATTGGGAGACCCAGTACTTC; CDR3: CASSLGTGDWETQYF
D: NA; V: TRBV7-9; size: NA; J: TRBJ2-2; DNA: TGTGCCAGCAGCTTAGAAGAGGAGAACACCGGGGAGCTGTTTTTT; CDR3: CASSLEEENTGELFF
D: TRBD2; V: TRBV28; size: NA; J: TRBJ2-1; DNA: TGTGCCAGCAGTACGGGGACTAGCGGGGCGGGTGGGCAGTTCTTC; CDR3: CASSTGTSGAGGQFF
D: TRBD1; V: TRBV9; size: NA; J: TRBJ2-1; DNA: TGTGCCAGCAGCTATCTGGACAGGATCAATGAGCAGTTCTTC; CDR3: CASSYLDRINEQFF
D: TRBD2; V: TRBV13; size: NA; J: TRBJ2-7; DNA: TGTGCCAGCAGCTTACGGCTAGCGGGCCGCTCCTACGAGCAGTACTTC; CDR3: CASSLRLAGRSYEQYF
D: NA; V: TRBV18; size: NA; J: TRBJ1-1; DNA: TGTGCCAGCTCTATATTACAGGCCCCGGGCACTGAAGCTTTCTTT; CDR3: CASSILQAPGTEAFF
D: NA; V: TRBV28; size: NA; J: TRBJ1-1; DNA: TGTGCCAGCAGTCCCGAGAGGATTCAGACTGAAGCTTTCTTT; CDR3: CASSPERIQTEAFF
D: NA; V: TRBV4-2; size: NA; J: TRBJ2-2; DNA: TGTGCCAGCAGCCGCCGGACAGTCCCGGGTACCGGGGAGCTGTTTTTT; CDR3: CASSRRTVPGTGELFF
D: TRBD1; V: TRBV7-9; size: NA; J: TRBJ1-5; DNA: TGTGCCAGCAGCTACGGACAGGGGGGCAATCAGCCCCAGCATTTT; CDR3: CASSYGQGGNQPQHF
D: NA; V: TRBV9; size: NA; J: TRBJ2-3; DNA: TGTGCCAGCAGCGTAGAGGCGGCAAATACGCAGTATTTT; CDR3: CASSVEAANTQYF
D: NA; V: TRBV7-2; size: NA; J: TRBJ1-5; DNA: TGTGCCAGCAGCTCGAAGAGGTCGGCAGGGCTTCAGCCCCAGCATTTT; CDR3: CASSSKRSAGLQPQHF
D: NA; V: TRBV5-1; size: NA; J: TRBJ2-7; DNA: TGCGCCAGCAGCTTGGGCGGATCTAGCTACGAGCAGTACTTC; CDR3: CASSLGGSSYEQYF
D: NA; V: TRBV27; size: NA; J: TRBJ1-5; DNA: TGTGCCAGCAGTTTACGCAGGGTCCCTACTAGCAATCAGCCCCAGCATTTT; CDR3: CASSLRRVPTSNQPQHF
D: NA; V: TRBV5-1; size: NA; J: TRBJ2-1; DNA: TGCGCCAGCAGCCGAGACCCACTGGGGGGGCTAGGGTACAATGAGCAGTTCTTC; CDR3: CASSRDPLGGLGYNEQFF
D: TRBD1; V: TRBV7-3; size: many; J: TRBJ1-1; DNA: TGTGCCAGCAGCTCATCAGGCAGGGGGCTTGGTGAAGCTTTCTTT; CDR3: CASSSSGRGLGEAFF
D: NA; V: TRBV7-6; size: NA; J: TRBJ2-5; DNA: TGTGCCAGCAGCCCCGGGTCGGAGACCCAGTACTTC; CDR3: CASSPGSETQYF
D: TRBD1; V: TRBV5-4; size: NA; J: TRBJ1-6; DNA: TGTGCCAGCAGCTTGAAACAGGGGAATTCACCCCTCCACTTT; CDR3: CASSLKQGNSPLHF
D: TRBD1; V: TRBV10-2; size: once; J: TRBJ2-3; DNA: TGCGCCAGCGTTGACAGGGTTGTCCCCACAGATACGCAGTATTTT; CDR3: CASVDRVVPTDTQYF
D: NA; V: TRBV7-3; size: NA; J: TRBJ2-1; DNA: TGTGCCAGCAGCTCGACCGTCCTACAGGGCAGGTCCTACAATGAGCAGTTCTTC; CDR3: CASSSTVLQGRSYNEQFF
D: TRBD1; V: TRBV7-6; size: NA; J: TRBJ2-3; DNA: TGTGCCAGCAGCGCCGTTCAGGGGGCTGATACGCAGTATTTT; CDR3: CASSAVQGADTQYF
D: NA; V: TRBV2; size: NA; J: TRBJ2-1; DNA: TGTGCCAGCAGACAGGGCCTCTACAATGAGCAGTTCTTC; CDR3: CASRQGLYNEQFF
D: NA; V: TRBV4-1; size: NA; J: TRBJ1-1; DNA: TGCGCCAGCAGCCAAGGAGCCGGAGTTCTCACTGAAGCTTTCTTT; CDR3: CASSQGAGVLTEAFF